Listed below are T cell receptor beta chains from one sample, sequenced in a study of blood T cells in healthy people across ages. TCRdb reprocessed the 5' RACE reads with MiXCR, giving one entry per CDR3 protein. The sample includes some 1.7 million distinct CDR3 sequences, approximately 30% of them seen just once. Material: blood. These receptors were obtained from a woman aged 30 to 39 in good health. Both conserved end residues are part of each CDR3. The order of the fields is J gene, D gene, clone size, V gene, CDR3 protein, CDR3 DNA. The D gene is left open where the match is weak. Size tells how often a clone was seen (once, few, many) or the class of an expanded clone, and some rows leave it out.

TRBJ2-6,-,many,TRBV15,CATSRVRSGANVLTF,TGTGCCACCAGCAGAGTGAGGTCCGGGGCCAACGTCCTGACTTTC
TRBJ1-2,-,few,TRBV30,CAWTRGRGYTF,TGTGCCTGGACCCGGGGAAGGGGCTACACCTTC
TRBJ1-2,TRBD1,-,TRBV9,CASSVGPQGDYGYTF,TGTGCCAGCAGCGTAGGTCCGCAGGGGGACTATGGCTACACCTTC
TRBJ2-1,TRBD2,few,TRBV14,CASSQAGGSGTSEQFF,TGTGCCAGCAGCCAAGCGGGCGGGAGCGGCACCAGTGAGCAGTTCTTC
TRBJ2-7,-,few,TRBV20-1,CSARDPPLGSYEQYF,TGCAGTGCTAGAGATCCCCCCCTGGGTTCCTACGAGCAGTACTTC
TRBJ2-1,TRBD2,many,TRBV12-5,CASGLASGAGVYNEQFF,TGTGCTAGTGGTTTGGCCTCCGGAGCGGGGGTCTACAATGAGCAGTTCTTC
TRBJ2-1,TRBD2,-,TRBV20-1,CSATPISGRLAGGRGDEQFF,TGCAGTGCTACCCCGATCTCGGGACGACTAGCGGGGGGGCGGGGCGATGAGCAGTTCTTC
TRBJ1-3,-,few,TRBV10-3,CAISDLSLNTIYF,TGTGCCATCAGTGACCTGAGTTTAAACACCATATATTTT
TRBJ2-7,-,-,TRBV5-5,CASIRPPESEQYF,TGTGCCAGCATTCGGCCACCAGAAAGCGAGCAGTACTTC
TRBJ2-7,-,-,TRBV29-1,CSVATSRGGISYEQYF,TGCAGCGTTGCCACTAGCCGAGGGGGGATTTCCTACGAGCAGTACTTC
TRBJ2-1,-,few,TRBV12-3/TRBV12-4,CASSLAGGPANEQFF,TGTGCCAGCAGTTTAGCGGGGGGGCCGGCCAATGAGCAGTTCTTC
TRBJ2-5,TRBD2,few,TRBV18,CASSPTTSQGTQYF,TGTGCCAGCTCACCGACGACTAGCCAAGGGACCCAGTACTTC
TRBJ2-7,TRBD2,-,TRBV12-3/TRBV12-4,CASSYKLAGGLTLKQYF,TGTGCCAGCAGTTATAAACTAGCGGGGGGGCTAACGCTCAAGCAGTACTTC
TRBJ2-2,TRBD2,few,TRBV20-1,CSAISGGSTGELFF,TGCAGTGCTATAAGCGGGGGCTCCACCGGGGAGCTGTTTTTT
TRBJ1-6,TRBD1,once,TRBV2,CASRDRYNSPLHF,TGTGCCAGCCGGGACAGATATAATTCACCCCTCCACTTT
TRBJ1-1,-,-,TRBV27,CASRRTGPTEAFF,TGTGCCAGCAGGCGCACGGGACCCACTGAAGCTTTCTTT
TRBJ2-5,-,-,TRBV5-4,CASRSGQTLQETQYF,TGTGCCAGCAGGTCGGGACAAACCTTACAAGAGACCCAGTACTTC
TRBJ2-7,-,few,TRBV9,CASSVSHGDIEQYF,TGTGCCAGCAGCGTCTCCCATGGGGACATCGAGCAGTACTTC
TRBJ1-3,-,-,TRBV6-1,CASRESTGLTGNTIYF,TGTGCCAGCAGGGAGTCTACAGGATTAACTGGAAACACCATATATTTT
TRBJ2-4,TRBD1,many,TRBV12-5,CASGPGGSKNIQYF,TGTGCTAGTGGCCCAGGGGGTTCCAAAAACATTCAGTACTTC
TRBJ2-3,TRBD1,-,TRBV9,CASSVGSGQGRDTQYF,TGTGCCAGCAGCGTAGGGTCCGGACAGGGCAGAGATACGCAGTATTTT
TRBJ2-3,-,-,TRBV7-2,CASGEQGADTQYF,TGTGCCAGCGGGGAACAGGGTGCAGATACGCAGTATTTT
TRBJ2-6,-,few,TRBV18,CASSQTAPSSGANVLTF,TGTGCCAGCTCACAGACAGCGCCAAGCTCTGGGGCCAACGTCCTGACTTTC
TRBJ2-3,-,many,TRBV4-3,CASSQGPSMGTDTQYF,TGCGCCAGCAGCCAAGGCCCTAGTATGGGAACAGATACGCAGTATTTT
TRBJ2-1,TRBD2,-,TRBV7-9,CASSKMGLGAPNEQFF,TGTGCCAGCAGCAAGATGGGACTAGGGGCCCCCAATGAGCAGTTCTTC
TRBJ2-1,TRBD2,-,TRBV6-5,CTSSPSTSGRHEQFF,TGTACCAGCAGTCCCTCTACTAGCGGGAGGCATGAGCAGTTCTTC
TRBJ2-1,TRBD2,-,TRBV5-6,CASSSGLAGAGEQFF,TGTGCCAGCAGCTCCGGACTAGCGGGAGCAGGCGAGCAGTTCTTC